The clone carrying this T cell receptor beta chain was counted at least ten times. Its antigen is not identified. V lost 1 base, J lost 1 base, and 8 bases lay in between. Germline CDR1 is DFQATT and CDR2 is SNEGSKA (reference sequence). This CDR3 region has 13 residues. TCRdb ran MiXCR on the reads and lists one entry per CDR3 protein. The top ten clones hold about 9.4% of a sample with over 450,000 distinct CDR3 sequences, about 10% of them seen once. The entry originates in a study of T cell repertoires in cytomegalovirus infection. Across the study: CMV infection plus the matching HLA type was flagged by public TCR beta signatures.

General observations from the study: Summed frequency of shared TCR beta families picked out CMV carriers who also had the relevant HLA. Predominance within the ex vivo response was attributable to HLA-C-restricted CMV-specific TCR beta clonotypes.

This chain connects TRBV20-1 to TRBJ2-7, with a possible D match to TRBD1 (5 bases). This TCR was sampled from a human donor in good health (CMV status not recorded). Some clones in this sample may be carry-over from other donors' samples. The sequencing input was PBMCs. CDR3 nucleotide sequence: TGCAGTGCTAGAGGGGGCGATTCCTACGAGCAGTACTTC. It encodes CSARGGDSYEQYF.